This is a list of T cell receptor beta chains from one sample in a study of blood T cell repertoires in COVID-19. Assay: immunoSEQ multiplex PCR; the TCRdb copy retains only in-frame clones and omits some. The sample shows roughly 110,000 clones, approximately 90% of them seen only once. Sequenced material: peripheral blood. Receptor source: a middle-aged man with active or convalescent COVID-19. CDR3s include the opening cysteine and the closing phenylalanine or tryptophan. D genes are given only for firm matches. Clone sizes are given selectively: once, few, many, or a class where the clone is expanded.

J,V,D,size,CDR3,DNA
TRBJ2-3,TRBV25-1,TRBD2,-,CASSEFESREVSTDTQYF,TGTGCCAGCAGTGAATTTGAATCGCGGGAGGTTAGCACAGATACGCAGTATTTT
TRBJ1-1,TRBV10-2,-,-,CASLDSSTEAFF,TGCGCCAGCTTGGACTCATCCACTGAAGCTTTCTTT
TRBJ2-7,TRBV5-1,TRBD1,few,CASSLVAGQDYEQYF,TGCGCCAGCAGCTTGGTCGCGGGACAGGACTACGAGCAGTACTTC
TRBJ2-3,TRBV4-2,-,-,CASSQGFEEGTDTQYF,TGTGCCAGCAGCCAAGGATTTGAGGAGGGGACAGATACGCAGTATTTT
TRBJ2-7,TRBV6-5,TRBD1,-,CASREDRDRVYEQYF,TGTGCCAGCAGAGAGGACCGGGACAGGGTGTACGAGCAGTACTTC
TRBJ2-2,TRBV18,TRBD2,-,CASSPGTSGSGTGELFF,TGTGCCAGCTCACCAGGGACTAGCGGGAGCGGTACCGGGGAGCTGTTTTTT
TRBJ1-2,TRBV29-1,-,-,CSVVFPSFYGYTF,TGCAGCGTTGTTTTTCCCTCCTTCTATGGCTACACCTTC
TRBJ2-3,TRBV19,-,-,CASSISLPFYTQYF,TGTGCCAGTAGTATTAGTTTGCCTTTTTATACGCAGTATTTT
TRBJ1-1,TRBV11-2,-,-,CASSQTGYGNTEAFF,TGTGCCAGCAGCCAGACAGGCTATGGGAACACTGAAGCTTTCTTT
TRBJ1-1,TRBV7-2,-,-,CASSLNPQDTEAFF,TGTGCCAGCAGCTTAAACCCACAGGACACTGAAGCTTTCTTT
TRBJ1-1,TRBV2,TRBD1,-,CASSLSGGTEAFF,TGTGCCAGCAGTCTCTCAGGGGGCACTGAAGCTTTCTTT
TRBJ2-7,TRBV7-8,-,once,CASSPNPLTGYEQYF,TGTGCCAGCAGCCCCAATCCCCTAACAGGTTACGAGCAGTACTTC
TRBJ1-1,TRBV7-9,TRBD1,-,CASSLTGNTEAFF,TGTGCCAGCAGCTTGACAGGGAATACTGAAGCTTTCTTT
TRBJ2-1,TRBV6-6,-,once,CVSPFSGSSYNEQFF,TGTGTCAGCCCGTTTAGCGGAAGCTCCTACAATGAGCAGTTCTTC
TRBJ1-1,TRBV29-1,TRBD1,-,CSIWDSDTEAFF,TGCAGCATATGGGACAGCGACACTGAAGCTTTCTTT
TRBJ2-2,TRBV5-4,-,-,CASSPRLDTGELFF,TGTGCCAGCAGCCCCCGACTAGACACCGGGGAGCTGTTTTTT
TRBJ1-5,TRBV18,-,once,CASSPGLGGTNQPQHF,TGTGCCAGCTCACCAGGTTTAGGGGGAACCAATCAGCCCCAGCATTTT
TRBJ1-2,TRBV28,TRBD1,-,CASSATAGTGGPLYGYTF,TGTGCCAGCAGTGCGACCGCCGGGACAGGGGGCCCATTGTATGGCTACACCTTC
TRBJ1-5,TRBV2,TRBD1,-,CASSYAGGNQPQHF,TGTGCCAGCAGTTATGCAGGGGGGAACCAGCCCCAGCATTTT
TRBJ2-1,TRBV28,TRBD2,-,CASSSLSGGAYEQFF,TGTGCCAGCAGTTCACTTAGCGGGGGGGCTTATGAGCAGTTCTTC
TRBJ2-7,TRBV4-3,TRBD2,-,CASSQSSGDYEQYF,TGCGCCAGCAGCCAAAGTAGCGGGGACTACGAGCAGTACTTC
TRBJ2-3,TRBV5-1,-,-,CASSFGHRSTDTQYF,TGCGCCAGCAGCTTCGGACACCGAAGCACAGATACGCAGTATTTT
TRBJ1-5,TRBV4-1,TRBD1,-,CASSQGTGGAGQPQHF,TGCGCCAGCAGCCAAGGTACAGGGGGCGCCGGTCAGCCCCAGCATTTT
TRBJ1-5,TRBV10-2,-,few,CASSEGGSNQPQHF,TGCGCCAGCAGTGAAGGAGGGAGCAATCAGCCCCAGCATTTT
TRBJ1-5,TRBV28,-,-,CASSLSEPGSLQEPQHF,TGTGCCAGCAGTTTATCGGAACCGGGATCCCTGCAAGAGCCCCAGCATTTT
TRBJ2-7,TRBV6-2/TRBV6-3,-,-,CASSPTDRGGSEQYF,TGTGCCAGCAGTCCCACAGACAGGGGAGGGAGCGAGCAGTACTTC
TRBJ1-1,TRBV28,-,-,CASSLWNQAFF,TGTGCCAGCAGTTTATGGAACCAGGCTTTCTTT
TRBJ2-2,TRBV2,-,-,CASSGGEIAGELFF,TGTGCCAGCAGTGGGGGGGAGATCGCCGGGGAGCTGTTTTTT
TRBJ2-7,TRBV28,TRBD2,-,CASSLGSAGGRSYEQYF,TGTGCCAGCAGTTTAGGGTCAGCGGGAGGGCGGTCCTACGAGCAGTACTTC
TRBJ2-1,TRBV18,TRBD1,once,CASSPRQGAHNEQFF,TGTGCCAGCTCACCTCGACAGGGGGCTCACAATGAGCAGTTCTTC
TRBJ1-1,TRBV6-1,-,-,CASSEGAGYEAFF,TGTGCCAGCAGTGAAGGGGCGGGGTACGAAGCTTTCTTT
TRBJ2-5,TRBV29-1,-,-,CSVEDQVAGETQYF,TGCAGCGTTGAAGATCAAGTCGCGGGAGAGACCCAGTACTTC
TRBJ2-7,TRBV28,TRBD1,-,CASSPPSSTGDNKYF,TGTGCCAGCAGTCCCCCCTCTTCGACAGGGGATAATAAGTACTTC
TRBJ2-1,TRBV28,TRBD2,-,CASSLSVGLGTINNEQFF,TGTGCCAGCAGTTTAAGCGTAGGGCTAGGGACTATAAACAATGAGCAGTTCTTC
TRBJ2-1,TRBV18,TRBD2,-,CASSPTSIGDNEQFF,TGTGCCAGCTCTCCGACTAGCATCGGGGACAATGAGCAGTTCTTC
TRBJ2-2,TRBV5-1,-,-,CASSLVSGSDPNTGELFF,TGCGCCAGCAGCTTGGTCAGCGGAAGTGACCCGAACACCGGGGAGCTGTTTTTT
TRBJ1-1,TRBV6-5,TRBD1,-,CASTEPETGLEAFF,TGTGCCAGCACCGAACCCGAGACAGGGCTTGAAGCTTTCTTT
TRBJ1-1,TRBV15,-,-,CATSTASLPEAFF,TGTGCCACCAGCACCGCGAGCCTCCCTGAAGCTTTCTTT
TRBJ1-2,TRBV5-1,-,-,CASSLDGGYGYTF,TGCGCCAGCAGCTTGGATGGAGGCTATGGCTACACCTTC
TRBJ1-2,TRBV5-1,TRBD1,-,CASSPAGTGYDGYTF,TGCGCCAGCAGCCCCGCCGGGACAGGGTACGACGGCTACACCTTC
TRBJ2-7,TRBV19,TRBD2,-,CASSPGLAGPEQYF,TGTGCCAGTAGTCCGGGACTAGCGGGACCCGAGCAGTACTTC
TRBJ2-1,TRBV7-2,TRBD1,-,CASSPPGQGHIEQFF,TGTGCCAGCAGCCCCCCGGGACAGGGGCATATTGAGCAGTTCTTC
TRBJ2-7,TRBV19,TRBD2,-,CASSETSGSYEQYF,TGTGCCAGTAGCGAGACTAGCGGGAGTTACGAGCAGTACTTC
TRBJ2-7,TRBV9,-,once,CASSVTAGGRNEQYF,TGTGCCAGCAGCGTAACTGCTGGGGGGAGAAACGAGCAGTACTTC
TRBJ1-5,TRBV7-2,-,-,CASSLEGVSNQPQHF,TGTGCCAGCAGCTTAGAAGGGGTAAGCAATCAGCCCCAGCATTTT
TRBJ1-2,TRBV30,-,-,CARASGLLYGYTF,TGTGCCCGGGCCTCCGGACTCCTCTATGGCTACACCTTC
TRBJ2-1,TRBV3-1/TRBV3-2,TRBD2,once,CASSQTSGNVEFF,TGTGCCAGCAGCCAAACTAGCGGGAATGTAGAGTTCTTC
TRBJ1-2,TRBV27,-,-,CASSLVDGGYGYTF,TGTGCCAGCAGTTTAGTCGACGGGGGCTATGGCTACACCTTC
TRBJ2-7,TRBV5-6,-,-,CASSLSAGSHEQYF,TGTGCCAGCAGCTTGTCCGCGGGTTCCCACGAGCAGTACTTC
TRBJ2-1,TRBV5-1,-,-,CASSSIGQYNEQFF,TGCGCCAGCAGCTCGATAGGACAGTACAATGAGCAGTTCTTC
TRBJ1-6,TRBV7-2,-,-,CASSLPRQRSRSYNSPLHF,TGTGCCAGCAGCTTGCCGCGACAACGGTCCAGGTCCTATAATTCACCCCTCCACTTT
TRBJ2-1,TRBV2,-,-,CAVGEGQFF,TGTGCCGTAGGAGAGGGGCAGTTCTTC
TRBJ1-5,TRBV14,TRBD1,few,CASSQDERGQGTNQPQHF,TGTGCCAGCAGCCAAGACGAGAGGGGACAGGGGACAAATCAGCCCCAGCATTTT
TRBJ2-3,TRBV5-6,TRBD2,-,CASSFSGLVTDTQYF,TGTGCCAGCAGCTTTTCGGGACTAGTCACAGATACGCAGTATTTT